The 2 T cell receptor beta chains presented below share a single source sample, sequenced in a study of identical twins. TCRdb recomputed calls from the 5' RACE reads with MiXCR, one row per CDR3 protein. Of about 190,000 distinct CDR3 sequences in the sample, 15% are singletons; the top ten hold 40%. This same sample was also part of a study on T cells expressing NK-cell markers.

Material: CD8+ T cells sorted from blood. The receptor set was obtained from a woman aged 18 to 35 in good health.

This chain connects TRBV6-5 to TRBJ2-1, with a tentative D call TRBD2 (6 bases). The V gene lost 0 bases and the J gene lost 4 bases, with 16 bases spanning the gap. CDR3 length: 17 residues. The germline CDR1 and CDR2 sequences are MNHEY and SVGAGI. This chain's CDR3 is CASSYSTGDRLYNEQFF. CDR3 in DNA: TGTGCCAGCAGTTACTCCACGGGAGACCGACTTTACAATGAGCAGTTCTTC.

In DNA form, the CDR3 reads TGTGCCAGCAGCCAAGAAGTTACCGGGACAGCCTACGAGCAGTACTTC. Its protein is CASSQEVTGTAYEQYF. The chain couples TRBV3-1 to TRBJ2-7; 7 positions match TRBD1. CDR3 size: 16 residues. V trimming: 0 bases; J trimming: 2 bases; junction bases outside the gene matches: 7. Looked up from germline, CDR1 is LGHDT and CDR2 is YNNKEL (reference sequence).